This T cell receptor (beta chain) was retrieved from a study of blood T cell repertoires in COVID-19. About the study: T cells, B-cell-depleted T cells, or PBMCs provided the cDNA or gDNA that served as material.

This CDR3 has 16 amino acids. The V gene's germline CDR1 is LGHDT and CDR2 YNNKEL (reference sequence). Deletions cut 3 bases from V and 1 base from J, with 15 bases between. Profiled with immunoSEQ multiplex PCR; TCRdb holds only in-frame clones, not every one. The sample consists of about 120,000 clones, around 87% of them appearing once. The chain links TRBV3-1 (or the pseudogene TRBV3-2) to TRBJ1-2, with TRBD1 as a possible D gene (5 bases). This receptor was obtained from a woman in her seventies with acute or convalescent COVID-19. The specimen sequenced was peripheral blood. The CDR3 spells CASSHASGGGNYGYTF. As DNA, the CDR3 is TGTGCCAGCAGCCACGCCTCTGGGGGAGGTAACTATGGCTACACCTTC.